A single sample gave rise to the 26 T cell receptor beta chains below, sequenced in a study of T cells in Graves' hyperthyroidism and ophthalmopathy. TCR beta CDR3 region amplification was performed from RNA transcripts. Initially, a first-round RT-PCR of the TCR CDR3 employed the HTBI primer set. TCRdb passed the multiplex PCR reads through MiXCR, listing each CDR3 protein once. This table has about 400,000 distinct CDR3 sequences, about an eighth appearing once. The sequenced sample consisted of blood. The origin of the receptors is a middle-aged man with Graves' ophthalmopathy.

This clonotype was observed at least ten times. The chain links TRBV14 to TRBJ1-4; D is unclear. CDR3 length equals 16 residues. With 0 bases removed from V and 4 bases from J, the gap between germline ends came to 12 bases. The germline V gene encodes CDR1 SGHDN and CDR2 FVKESK. CDR3 in amino acids: CASSQDLGSRNEKLFF. The DNA for the CDR3 is TGTGCCAGCAGCCAAGATTTGGGCAGCCGTAATGAAAAACTGTTTTTT. Supplemented by reference TRBV14 and TRBJ1-4, the full variable domain reads EAGVTQFPSHSVIEKGQTVTLRCDPISGHDNLYWYRRVMGKEIKFLLHFVKESKQDESGMPNNRFLAERTGGTYSTLKVQPAELEDSGVYFCASSQDLGSRNEKLFFGSGTQLSVL.

This clonotype showed up just a few times. The chain recombines TRBV29-1 with TRBJ1-1; 9 positions match TRBD1. After removal of 7 bases from V and 1 base from J, the junction contained 7 bases not matched to a gene. The CDR3 has 14 residues. Germline loops: CDR1 SQVTM, CDR2 ANQGSEA. CDR3 region: CSGGNRGPNTEAFF. The DNA for the CDR3 is TGCAGCGGGGGAAACAGGGGGCCGAACACTGAAGCTTTCTTT.

This clonotype was counted at least ten times. The chain couples TRBV9 to TRBJ2-3; unclear D gene. This CDR3 has 13 residues. Germline CDR1 reads SGDLS; CDR2 reads YYNGEE. The V end was cut by 2 bases, the J end by 1 base, with 5 bases between. The CDR3 sequence: CASSVVGTDTQYF. In nucleotides, the CDR3 is TGTGCCAGCAGCGTCGTGGGCACAGATACGCAGTATTTT.

The genes are TRBV7-8 and TRBJ2-3; 8 bases agree with TRBD2. This CDR3 contains 18 residues. The J segment lost 5 bases and the V segment lost 0 bases, leaving 13 bases of the junction unmatched. Germline V gene data show CDR1 as SGHVS and CDR2 as FQNEAQ. In nucleotides, the CDR3 is TGTGCCAGCAGCTTAGCGCGTGTAGCGGGACATACACTAGATACGCAGTATTTT. Protein sequence: CASSLARVAGHTLDTQYF.

The rearrangement joins TRBV7-9 to TRBJ2-1, with 10 bases identical to TRBD2. The V gene's germline CDR1 is SEHNR and CDR2 FQNEAQ (reference sequence). V trimming: 7 bases; J trimming: 7 bases; junction bases outside the gene matches: 7. The CDR3 has 14 residues. The CDR3 DNA is TGTGCCAGCAACCTAGCGGGAGTCTTGAATGAGCAGTTCTTC. Amino acids: CASNLAGVLNEQFF.

Worth noting for this clonotype: One end of the junction does not line up with germline, which may come from a read error. The chain uses TRBV3-1 and TRBJ1-5, with a tentative D call TRBD1 (6 bases). The length of the CDR3 is 13 residues. Germline CDR1 reads LGHDT; CDR2 reads YNNKEL (reference sequence). This CDR3 reads CAGSQGGGQPQHF. The CDR3 DNA is TGTGCCGGCAGCCAAGGGGGGGGTCAGCCCCAGCATTTT.

The chain carries TRBV29-1 and TRBJ2-2; D may be TRBD1 (5 bases). Germline CDR1 SQVTM, CDR2 ANQGSEA. The CDR3 loop spans 14 amino acids. V was pared by 2 bases and J by 5 bases, with 12 bases between. This chain's CDR3 is CSVERRVGTGELFF. CDR3 nucleotide sequence: TGCAGCGTTGAACGCAGGGTGGGGACCGGGGAGCTGTTTTTT.

This clonotype has at least ten counts. This sequence joins TRBV3-1 and TRBJ2-5; TRBD2 matches 8 bases. Losses at the gene ends were 1 base for V and 1 base for J; bases not matched to a gene: 8. The CDR3 totals 17 residues. Germline V gives CDR1 LGHDT, CDR2 YNNKEL (reference sequence). The CDR3 loop is CASSQGHSGTPQETQYF. As DNA, the CDR3 is TGTGCCAGCAGCCAAGGCCATAGCGGGACACCCCAAGAGACCCAGTACTTC.

This clonotype was seen many times. The chain employs TRBV10-3 and TRBJ2-3; the match to TRBD2 covers 10 bases. The CDR3 covers 17 residues. Germline CDR1 and CDR2: ENHRY and SYGVKD. With V trimmed by 2 bases and J by 2 bases, 7 bases remained unmatched. CDR3 bases: TGTGCCATCAGTGAGATCCCTAGCGGGAGCCTCACAGATACGCAGTATTTT. Translating gives CAISEIPSGSLTDTQYF.

The sample holds many counts of this clonotype. The gene calls are TRBV3-1 and TRBJ1-2; 7 bases line up with TRBD1. Unmatched junction bases numbered 10, after V lost 3 bases and J lost 0 bases. CDR1 LGHDT and CDR2 YNNKEL come from the germline V gene (reference sequence). The CDR3 contains 17 residues. CDR3 sequence (DNA): TGTGCCAGCAGCCAGAGTGGGACAGCACAAGCTAACTATGGCTACACCTTC. This translates into CASSQSGTAQANYGYTF.

This clonotype was counted at least ten times. This chain links TRBV30 with TRBJ1-4; the D gene is possibly TRBD1 (6 bases). Trimming removed 5 bases at V and 7 bases at J, with 17 bases between. The CDR3 is 14 residues long. Germline values: CDR1 GTSNPN, CDR2 SVGIG (reference sequence). The CDR3 DNA reads as TGTGCCTGGGCTCGGGGGCGGGGAGGTGAAAAACTGTTTTTT. Its protein product is CAWARGRGGEKLFF. The whole variable domain, filled in from reference TRBV30 and TRBJ1-4, reads SQTIHQWPATLVQPVGSPLSLECTVEGTSNPNLYWYRQAAGRGLQLLFYSVGIGQISSEVPQNLSASRPQDRQFILSSKKLLLSDSGFYLCAWARGRGGEKLFFGSGTQLSVL.

This clonotype was seen more than once but under ten times. This chain connects TRBV19 to TRBJ1-6; D might be TRBD1 (6 bases). Trimming took 5 bases from V and 7 from J, leaving 12 bases between them. Germline assignment: CDR1 LNHDA and CDR2 SQIVND (reference sequence). This CDR3 is 14 amino acids long. The CDR3: CASSGQGNNSPLHF. CDR3 bases: TGTGCCAGTAGTGGCCAGGGGAACAATTCACCCCTCCACTTT.

This clonotype occurred a few times. The chain has TRBV6-5 and TRBJ1-5, with no clear D. Per the germline V gene, CDR1 is MNHEY and CDR2 is SVGAGI. CDR3 length equals 17 residues. Deletions cut 0 bases from V and 10 bases from J, with 22 bases between. DNA of the CDR3: TGTGCCAGCAGTTACTCGACAACGCCTTCTCGTGGCAGCCCCCAGCATTTT. Amino acids: CASSYSTTPSRGSPQHF.

At least ten counts were recorded for this clonotype. This rearrangement joins TRBV2 to TRBJ1-5, with TRBD1 matching over 9 bases. V shed 4 bases, J shed 7 bases, and the junction held 8 bases outside the gene matches. Germline CDR1 is SNHLY and CDR2 is FYNNEI. The CDR3 has 15 residues. For the CDR3, the DNA is TGTGCCAGCAGTGTAGGGACAGGGTTCGAGCAGCCCCAGCATTTT. Translated: CASSVGTGFEQPQHF.

This clonotype was counted at least ten times. The gene calls are TRBV6-1 and TRBJ1-5; TRBD1 agrees at 11 bases. The CDR3 loop spans 15 amino acids. Per the germline V gene, CDR1 is MNHNS and CDR2 is SASEGT. Unmatched junction bases numbered 2, after V lost 6 bases and J lost 1 base. The CDR3 bases are TGTGCCAGCAGATGGACAGGGGGCAGCAATCAGCCCCAGCATTTT. It codes for CASRWTGGSNQPQHF.

This clonotype was seen repeatedly, ten times or more. The chain is built from TRBV20-1 and TRBJ2-7; 7 bases map to TRBD1. CDR1 is DFQATT and CDR2 is SNEGSKA in the germline V gene (reference sequence). There are 15 residues in the CDR3. Germline trimming cut 6 bases from V and 0 bases from J; bases unmatched to any gene: 11. The CDR3: CSAPNFRGFSYEQYF. CDR3 nucleotides: TGCAGTGCCCCAAATTTCAGGGGGTTCTCCTACGAGCAGTACTTC.

This clonotype was counted many times. The chain joins TRBV3-1 to TRBJ2-1; the D gene is possibly TRBD1 (5 bases). CDR1 and CDR2 from the germline V gene are LGHDT and YNNKEL (reference sequence). This CDR3 is 17 amino acids long. V dropped 3 bases and J dropped 6 bases, with 21 bases sitting between them. CDR3 in amino acids: CASSQGGARRVGNEQFF. Written as DNA, the CDR3 is TGTGCCAGCAGCCAGGGTGGGGCCCGCAGGGTTGGCAATGAGCAGTTCTTC.

This clonotype was recorded at least ten times. The chain carries TRBV18 and TRBJ2-1; 10 nucleotides align to TRBD2. CDR3 length: 14 amino acids. Germline V gene lookup returns CDR1 KGHSH and CDR2 LQKENI. Trimming removed 8 bases from V and 6 bases from J; junction bases left unmatched: 7. CDR3 sequence reads: CASSIAGGGNEQFF. Written as DNA, the CDR3 is TGTGCCAGCAGCATAGCGGGAGGAGGCAATGAGCAGTTCTTC.

V and J are TRBV5-6 and TRBJ2-7; 8 positions match TRBD2. The CDR3 spans 14 residues. Germline CDR1 is SGHDT and CDR2 is YYEEEE. Germline trimming cut 2 bases from V and 2 bases from J; bases unmatched to any gene: 3. The CDR3 nucleotides read TGTGCCAGCAGCTTAGCGGGAGCGACCTACGAGCAGTACTTC. Protein sequence: CASSLAGATYEQYF. The full variable domain, rest sourced from reference TRBV5-6 and TRBJ2-7, is DAGVTQSPTHLIKTRGQQVTLRCSPKSGHDTVSWYQQALGQGPQFIFQYYEEEERQRGNFPDRFSGHQFPNYSSELNVNALLLGDSALYLCASSLAGATYEQYFGPGTRLTVT.

This clonotype was picked up many times. The rearrangement links TRBV12-3 or TRBV12-4 to TRBJ2-1; D possibly corresponds to TRBD2 (6 bases). CDR3 length equals 14 residues. Trimming cost V 7 bases and J 7 bases, with 17 bases left between them. For the CDR3, the DNA is TGTGCCAGCATGCGGCGGGGCGCGGCAAATGAGCAGTTCTTC. This sequence encodes CASMRRGAANEQFF.

In this sample, this clonotype turned up many times. This chain links TRBV27 with TRBJ2-5; possible D gene TRBD1, 6 bases. V was shortened by 3 bases and J by 1 base, with 15 bases between the two germline ends. Looked up from germline, CDR1 is MNHEY and CDR2 is SMNVEV (reference sequence). CDR3 size: 16 residues. As DNA, the CDR3 is TGTGCCAGCAGTTTCGGCAGGGGTTCGAGCCAAGAGACCCAGTACTTC. Translated, it gives CASSFGRGSSQETQYF.

This clonotype was counted only a few times. The chain has TRBV9 and TRBJ1-3; 8 positions agree with TRBD1. V shed 2 bases and J 3 bases; nucleotides not matched to a gene: 7. CDR3 length: 16 amino acids. Germline V gene sequence: CDR1 SGDLS, CDR2 YYNGEE. CDR3 in DNA: TGTGCCAGCAGCGTCAGGGGGCTTGCGGATGGAAACACCATATATTTT. Protein: CASSVRGLADGNTIYF. The full variable domain, with the rest looked up from reference TRBV9 and TRBJ1-3, is DSGVTQTPKHLITATGQRVTLRCSPRSGDLSVYWYQQSLDQGLQFLIQYYNGEERAKGNILERFSAQQFPDLHSELNLSSLELGDSALYFCASSVRGLADGNTIYFGEGSWLTVV.

The chain couples TRBV2 to TRBJ2-7, with D possibly being TRBD2 (6 bases). Between the trimmed V and J ends, which lost 2 bases and 2 bases, there was a span of 13 bases. This CDR3 contains 15 residues. Germline-derived CDR1 and CDR2 are SNHLY and FYNNEI. As DNA, the CDR3 is TGTGCCAGCAGTGAATTCGGGACTTATACCTACGAGCAGTACTTC. This sequence encodes CASSEFGTYTYEQYF.

The sample holds many counts of this clonotype. The chain has TRBV3-1 and TRBJ2-3; D perhaps matches TRBD2 (6 bases). V was pared by 2 bases and J by 3 bases, with 21 bases between. CDR3 size: 18 residues. CDR1 LGHDT and CDR2 YNNKEL come from the germline V gene (reference sequence). In DNA form, the CDR3 reads TGTGCCAGCAGCCAAAATCCCGCTGGGGGGAGCGGGACAGATACGCAGTATTTT. It encodes CASSQNPAGGSGTDTQYF.

This clonotype was recorded at least ten times. V gene TRBV12-3 or TRBV12-4 combines with J gene TRBJ1-4; D not certain. The CDR3 length is 13 residues. Between the trimmed V and J ends, which lost 6 bases and 4 bases, there was a span of 9 bases. CDR3 residues: CASRLIRNEKLFF. CDR3 coding DNA: TGTGCCAGCAGGCTGATCCGTAATGAAAAACTGTTTTTT.

At least ten counts were recorded for this clonotype. This chain uses TRBV2 with TRBJ1-5; 7 nucleotides line up with TRBD1. There are 14 residues in the CDR3. Germline CDR1 is SNHLY and CDR2 is FYNNEI. With 9 bases clipped from V and 3 bases from J, the junction kept 8 bases outside the gene matches. For the CDR3, the DNA is TGTGCCAGTACAGGGGCGGGGGCCAATCAGCCCCAGCATTTT. This encodes CASTGAGANQPQHF.